Presented here are 9 T cell receptor beta chains from one specimen sequenced in a study of shared T cell receptors in the human thymus. Clones were sequenced by immunoSEQ multiplex PCR, and TCRdb holds only the in-frame ones, with some missing. The table records roughly 660,000 clones, roughly 90% of them present only once. This sample was shared with a second study, whose subject was human thymus T cells.

Sequencing was carried out using thymocytes. These receptors all come from a boy younger than two with a congenital heart defect.

V gene TRBV29-1 combines with J gene TRBJ2-7; the D gene is possibly TRBD2 (6 bases). This CDR3 has 12 residues. Trimming took 8 bases from V and 7 from J, leaving 18 bases between them. Germline lookup yields CDR1 SQVTM and CDR2 ANQGSEA. CDR3 sequence reads: CSFGTFSGEQYF. The DNA of the CDR3 is TGCAGCTTCGGGACTTTCAGCGGGGAGCAGTACTTC.

The chain is built from TRBV5-1 and TRBJ2-3; a possible D gene is TRBD2 (6 bases). Germline CDR1 is SGHRS and CDR2 is YFSETQ. The CDR3 totals 16 residues. V was pared by 3 bases and J by 0 bases, with 14 bases between. The CDR3 protein is CASSSTSSGSTDTQYF. The CDR3 region has the DNA TGCGCCAGCAGCTCCACTAGCTCGGGTAGCACAGATACGCAGTATTTT.

The V call is TRBV18, the J call TRBJ2-1; weak D call: TRBD1 (5 bases). The germline gives CDR1 KGHSH, CDR2 LQKENI. V shed 8 bases and J shed 1 base, with 15 bases lying between them. The CDR3 covers 15 residues. This CDR3 is CASPGKGESYNEQFF. The CDR3 DNA follows: TGTGCCAGCCCAGGGAAGGGTGAGTCCTACAATGAGCAGTTCTTC.

V usage is TRBV10-2 and J usage is TRBJ2-1; D is undetermined. Deletions cut 5 bases from V and 0 bases from J, with 11 bases between. CDR1 is WSHSY and CDR2 is SAAADI in the germline V gene. This CDR3 region has 15 residues. CDR3 DNA sequence: TGCGCCAGCAGTCTAACGAGAGACTCCTACAATGAGCAGTTCTTC. This translates into CASSLTRDSYNEQFF.

The chain carries TRBV6-1 and TRBJ2-3; 8 bases are a match to TRBD2. CDR3 length: 16 amino acids. CDR1 is MNHNS and CDR2 is SASEGT in the germline V gene. V gave up 2 bases and J gave up 4 bases; unmatched junction bases: 8. The CDR3 DNA is TGTGCCAGCAGTGAAAAACTAGCGGAGAGATCAGATACGCAGTATTTT. Residues: CASSEKLAERSDTQYF.

V usage is TRBV7-2 and J usage is TRBJ2-1; the D gene is possibly TRBD1 (6 bases). Trimming left V 1 base short and J 5 bases short, with 12 bases between. This CDR3 has 15 residues. The germline V gene has CDR1 SGHTA and CDR2 FQGNSA. The CDR3 nucleotides read TGTGCCAGCAGCTTAGGGAACAGGGTCCACAATGAGCAGTTCTTC. This sequence encodes CASSLGNRVHNEQFF.

The chain is built from TRBV7-8 and TRBJ2-5, with 12 bases fitting TRBD2. The CDR3 runs 16 residues. Per germline, CDR1 SGHVS and CDR2 FQNEAQ. V lost 1 base, J lost 1 base, and 1 base stayed unmatched. The CDR3 here is CASSLVLAGGQETQYF. The CDR3 coding sequence is TGTGCCAGCAGCTTAGTACTAGCGGGAGGCCAAGAGACCCAGTACTTC.

This sequence joins TRBV27 and TRBJ1-1; D is unclear. This CDR3 has 16 residues. Germline CDR1 and CDR2: MNHEY and SMNVEV (reference sequence). Trimming pared 0 bases from V and 2 bases from J, leaving 13 bases between. CDR3 DNA sequence: TGTGCCAGCAGTTTATCGTATCCCGGGGTCAACACTGAAGCTTTCTTT. It encodes CASSLSYPGVNTEAFF.

The chain uses TRBV6-9 and TRBJ1-3; 8 bases line up with TRBD1. The CDR3 extends over 16 amino acids. The V gene's germline CDR1 is MNHGY and CDR2 SVAAGI. Losses at the gene ends were 7 bases for V and 0 bases for J; bases not matched to a gene: 8. CDR3 nucleotide sequence: TGTGCCAGCAATAACAGGGGGGCCTACTCTGGAAACACCATATATTTT. Its protein product is CASNNRGAYSGNTIYF.